This T cell receptor (beta chain) was recorded in a study of T cell responses to AZD1222 COVID-19 vaccine. Study-level findings and limits: None of the repertoires were sampled until the peak T cell response had passed. Baseline serostatus was positive in only a handful of AZD1222 recipients. Nearly half of the spike-specific TCRs reportedly recognize variant regions that carry no mutations. Donors were mostly white British, more females; clonal diversity possibly underestimated.

Sequencing used immunoSEQ multiplex PCR; TCRdb keeps in-frame clones, though not all of them. The data contain over 100,000 clones, 75% to 85% of them seen just once; the ten biggest clones take up about 7.9%. This clone was found many times. The target antigen is unknown. The receptor was isolated from an adult who received the MenACWY meningococcal vaccine as a control. This specimen consisted of peripheral blood, obtained 28 days after the second dose of the MenACWY control vaccine.

This CDR3 is CASKFSRGAYNEQFF. The CDR3 nucleotides are TGTGCCAGCAAGTTCAGCCGGGGAGCCTACAATGAGCAGTTCTTC. The gene calls are TRBV6-5 and TRBJ2-1, with D perhaps TRBD2 (5 bases). Germline V lookup: CDR1 MNHEY, CDR2 SVGAGI. The CDR3 covers 15 residues. The V end lost 7 bases, the J end lost 2 bases, and 15 bases lay between the germline ends.